This TCR beta chain stems from a study of spatial heterogeneity in lung cancer. TCRdb itself ran the 5' RACE reads through MiXCR, one entry per CDR3 protein. The table has tens of thousands of distinct CDR3 sequences, roughly 5.5% seen once. This clonotype was seen only once. Germline CDR1 KGHSH, CDR2 LQKENI. The CDR3 is 13 residues long. J was trimmed by 8 bases and V by 6 bases; bases with no gene match: 9. Time point denoted: sample taken at primary tumor resection. Unsorted whole RNA samples from tumor, nontumor lung or frozen PBMC were sequenced. Sequencing was performed on PBMCs, taken at surgery. This TCR derives from a female donor with early-stage non-small cell lung cancer. The chain uses TRBV18 and TRBJ1-1, with 7 bases matching TRBD1. CDR3 nucleotides: TGTGCCAGCTCGCGAACTCGGGACAGAGAAGCTTTCTTT. Translation gives CASSRTRDREAFF. The variable domain in full, completed from reference TRBV18 and TRBJ1-1, reads NAGVMQNPRHLVRRRGQEARLRCSPMKGHSHVYWYRQLPEEGLKFMVYLQKENIIDESGMPKERFSAEFPKEGPSILRIQQVVRGDSAAYFCASSRTRDREAFFGQGTRLTVV.